This TCR beta chain is drawn from a study of Graves' ophthalmopathy and Graves' hyperthyroidism. Study-level results: Most clonotypes expanded in thyroid above 0.001 frequency were present in blood too.

Investigators amplified TCR beta CDR3 regions from RNA transcripts. HTBI primers were employed in first-round RT-PCR, then a second-round multiplex PCR followed. MiXCR, run by TCRdb on the multiplex PCR reads, gives a single entry per CDR3 protein. The sample has roughly 160,000 distinct CDR3 sequences; approximately 40% are singletons. Patients with other autoimmune diseases, uncontrolled infections, pregnancy or lactation were excluded. The authors used Ficoll-Paque density gradient centrifugation to separate PBMCs. The input was approximately 10 ml of fresh peripheral blood. The CDR3 covers 15 residues. Unmatched junction bases numbered 12, after V lost 4 bases and J lost 7 bases. Germline-derived CDR1 and CDR2 are GTSNPN and SVGIG (reference sequence). This clonotype was recorded many times. Its antigen remains unidentified.

This sequence was found in a woman aged 40 to 49 with Graves' ophthalmopathy. This rearrangement joins TRBV30 to TRBJ2-2; 7 bases match TRBD2. Sequenced input: peripheral blood. In nucleotides, the CDR3 is TGTGCCTGGACCTCCCGGGGGGTGTATATCGGGGAGCTGTTTTTT. Translation gives CAWTSRGVYIGELFF.